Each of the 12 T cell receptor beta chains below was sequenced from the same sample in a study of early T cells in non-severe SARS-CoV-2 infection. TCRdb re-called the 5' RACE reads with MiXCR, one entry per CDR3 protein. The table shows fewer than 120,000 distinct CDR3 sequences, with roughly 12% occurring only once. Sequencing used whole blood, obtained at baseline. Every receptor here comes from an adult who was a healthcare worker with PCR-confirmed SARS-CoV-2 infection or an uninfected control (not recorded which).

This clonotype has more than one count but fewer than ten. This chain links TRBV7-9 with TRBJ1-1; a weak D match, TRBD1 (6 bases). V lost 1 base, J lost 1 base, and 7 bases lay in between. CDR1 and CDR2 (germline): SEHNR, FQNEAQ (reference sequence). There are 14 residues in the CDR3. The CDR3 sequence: CASSLVQGNTEAFF. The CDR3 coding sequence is TGTGCCAGCAGCTTAGTACAGGGGAACACTGAAGCTTTCTTT.

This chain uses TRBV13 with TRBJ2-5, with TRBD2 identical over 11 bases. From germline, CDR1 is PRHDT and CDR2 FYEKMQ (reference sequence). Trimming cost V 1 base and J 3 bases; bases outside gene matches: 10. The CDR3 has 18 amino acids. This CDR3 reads CASSLALLEGLAEETQYF. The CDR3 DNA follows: TGTGCCAGCAGCTTAGCTTTGCTGGAGGGACTAGCGGAAGAGACCCAGTACTTC.

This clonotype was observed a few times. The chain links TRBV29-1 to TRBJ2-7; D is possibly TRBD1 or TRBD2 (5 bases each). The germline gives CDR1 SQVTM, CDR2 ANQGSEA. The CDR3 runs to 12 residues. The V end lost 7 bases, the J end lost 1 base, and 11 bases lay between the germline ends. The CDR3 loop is CSARDLSYEQYF. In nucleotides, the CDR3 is TGCAGCGCCCGGGACCTATCCTACGAGCAGTACTTC.

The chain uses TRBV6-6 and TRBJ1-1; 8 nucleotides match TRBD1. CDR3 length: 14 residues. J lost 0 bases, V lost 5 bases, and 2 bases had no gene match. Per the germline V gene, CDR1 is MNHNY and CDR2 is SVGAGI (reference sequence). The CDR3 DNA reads TGTGCCAGCAGTACAGGGGGATTGAACACTGAAGCTTTCTTT. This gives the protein CASSTGGLNTEAFF.

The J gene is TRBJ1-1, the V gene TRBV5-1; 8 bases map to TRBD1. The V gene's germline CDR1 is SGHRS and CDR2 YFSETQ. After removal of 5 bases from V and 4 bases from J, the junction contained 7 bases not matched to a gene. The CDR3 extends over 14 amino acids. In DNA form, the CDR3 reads TGCGCCAGCAGGCAGGGGGCAGAGGTCACTGAAGCTTTCTTT. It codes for CASRQGAEVTEAFF. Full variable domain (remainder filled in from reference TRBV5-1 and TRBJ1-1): KAGVTQTPRYLIKTRGQQVTLSCSPISGHRSVSWYQQTPGQGLQFLFEYFSETQRNKGNFPGRFSGRQFSNSRSEMNVSTLELGDSALYLCASRQGAEVTEAFFGQGTRLTVV.

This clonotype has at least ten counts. In DNA, the CDR3 is TGCAGTGTTGACGGTCGCCAGAACACAGATACGCAGTATTTT. Its protein is CSVDGRQNTDTQYF. The rearrangement links TRBV20-1 to TRBJ2-3; no firm D call. Trimming pared 7 bases from V and 2 bases from J, leaving 16 bases between. This CDR3 spans 14 amino acids. Per germline, CDR1 DFQATT and CDR2 SNEGSKA (reference sequence).

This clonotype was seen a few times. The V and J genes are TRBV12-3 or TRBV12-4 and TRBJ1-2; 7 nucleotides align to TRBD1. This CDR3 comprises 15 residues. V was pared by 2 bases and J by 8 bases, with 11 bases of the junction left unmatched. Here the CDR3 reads CASSLIVGQVGGYTF. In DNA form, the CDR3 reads TGTGCCAGCAGTTTAATAGTAGGACAGGTCGGAGGCTACACCTTC.

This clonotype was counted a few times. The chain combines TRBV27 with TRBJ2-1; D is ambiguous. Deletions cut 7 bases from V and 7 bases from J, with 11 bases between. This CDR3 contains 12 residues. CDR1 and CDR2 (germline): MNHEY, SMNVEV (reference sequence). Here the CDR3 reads CASTQGLNEQFF. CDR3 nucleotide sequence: TGTGCCAGCACCCAAGGCCTGAATGAGCAGTTCTTC.

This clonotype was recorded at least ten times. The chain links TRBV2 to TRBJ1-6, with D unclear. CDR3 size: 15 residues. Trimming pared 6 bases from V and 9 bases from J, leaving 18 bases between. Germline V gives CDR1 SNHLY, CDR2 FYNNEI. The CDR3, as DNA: TGTGCCAGCAGATACCAGACTGAGGAAAGTTCACCCCTCCACTTT. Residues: CASRYQTEESSPLHF.

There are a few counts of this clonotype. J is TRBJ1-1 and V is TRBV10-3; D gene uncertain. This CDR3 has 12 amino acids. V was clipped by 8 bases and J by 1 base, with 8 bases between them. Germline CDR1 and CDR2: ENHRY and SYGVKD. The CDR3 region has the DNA TGTGCCATCGCCCAAACGAACACTGAAGCTTTCTTT. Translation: CAIAQTNTEAFF.

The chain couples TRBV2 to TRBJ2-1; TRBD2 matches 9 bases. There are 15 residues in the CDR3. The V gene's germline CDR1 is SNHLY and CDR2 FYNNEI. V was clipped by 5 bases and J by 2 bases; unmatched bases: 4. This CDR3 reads CASSRSGSTYNEQFF. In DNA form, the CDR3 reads TGTGCCAGCAGTCGTAGCGGGAGCACCTACAATGAGCAGTTCTTC.

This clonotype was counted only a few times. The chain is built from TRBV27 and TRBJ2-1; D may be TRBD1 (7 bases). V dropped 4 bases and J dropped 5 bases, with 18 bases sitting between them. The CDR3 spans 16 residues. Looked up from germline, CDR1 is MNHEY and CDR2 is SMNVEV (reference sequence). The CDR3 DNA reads TGTGCCAGCAGTTCCAGCAGGGGGGAGTGGGACAATGAGCAGTTCTTC. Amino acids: CASSSSRGEWDNEQFF.